The present TCR beta chain was sequenced within a study of technical replicates of blood from several donors. The table came from immunoSEQ multiplex PCR; TCRdb's copy has only in-frame clones and leaves some out. Here the sample spans 60,000 to 90,000 clones, 97% being singletons. The CDR3 covers 16 residues. Trimming shortened V by 1 base and J by 3 bases, and 15 bases separated the two germline ends. The germline V gene encodes CDR1 LNHDA and CDR2 SQIVND (reference sequence). This TCR was recovered from a human donor in good health. Sequencing was performed on T cells isolated from PBMCs. V and J are TRBV19 and TRBJ1-2; no clear D gene. The CDR3 sequence is CASSIGSGGFYYGYTF. CDR3 in DNA: TGTGCCAGTAGTATAGGGTCAGGAGGGTTTTACTATGGCTACACCTTC.